The 10 T cell receptor beta chains given below trace back to one sample, sequenced in a study of radiotherapy plus CTLA-4 blockade in lung cancer. The data were produced by immunoSEQ multiplex PCR, yet TCRdb's version contains in-frame clones alone and is incomplete. The sample records about 78,000 clones, more than 75% being singletons. The sequencing used peripheral blood, collected from a patient treated with radiotherapy plus ipilimumab. These receptors all stem from a human donor with non-small cell lung cancer who had stable disease on radiotherapy plus ipilimumab.

CDR3 amino acids: CASSEWIDRLETQYF. The DNA for the CDR3 is TGCGCCAGCAGTGAGTGGATAGACCGCCTAGAGACCCAGTACTTC. This chain connects TRBV10-2 to TRBJ2-5; D unresolved. V dropped 1 base and J dropped 4 bases, with 13 bases sitting between them. There are 15 residues in the CDR3. Germline CDR1 WSHSY, CDR2 SAAADI.

This clone appeared a few times. The rearrangement joins TRBV27 to TRBJ2-7; 8 bases are a match to TRBD2. The CDR3 contains 13 residues. Germline V CDR1 and CDR2: MNHEY, SMNVEV (reference sequence). Unmatched junction bases numbered 4, after V lost 5 bases and J lost 4 bases. CDR3 bases: TGTGCCAGCAGTCGTCCGGGAGGGTACGAGCAGTACTTC. Protein sequence: CASSRPGGYEQYF.

CDR3 protein: CASSPRGGATNTGELFF. CDR3 DNA: TGTGCCAGCAGCCCCCGGGGAGGGGCGACCAACACCGGGGAGCTGTTTTTT. J is TRBJ2-2 and V is TRBV4-2; 7 bases align to TRBD2. V lost 4 bases and J lost 2; bases outside the gene matches: 10. Germline CDR1 LGHNA, CDR2 YNFKEQ. CDR3 length equals 17 residues.

This chain uses TRBV6-5 with TRBJ1-1, with 11 positions matching TRBD1. The CDR3 contains 14 residues. Unmatched junction bases numbered 6, after V lost 6 bases and J lost 6 bases. CDR1 MNHEY and CDR2 SVGAGI come from the germline V gene. The CDR3 nucleotides are TGTGCCAGCAGCACCGGGACAGGGGGTTCTGAAGCTTTCTTT. It encodes CASSTGTGGSEAFF.

This chain connects TRBV18 to TRBJ2-1; 7 nucleotides line up with TRBD1. Trimming took 9 bases from V and 9 from J; bases not matched to a gene: 8. The CDR3 covers 12 residues. From germline, CDR1 is KGHSH and CDR2 LQKENI. CDR3 in DNA: TGTGCCAGTTCCCGACAGGGCGGTGAGCAGTTCTTC. Its protein product is CASSRQGGEQFF.

This rearrangement joins TRBV28 to TRBJ1-1; D is undetermined. Germline V gene sequence: CDR1 MDHEN, CDR2 SYDVKM. Trimming took 10 bases from V and 0 from J, leaving 12 bases between them. The CDR3 spans 13 residues. The CDR3 loop is CATLGQLNTEAFF. CDR3 nucleotide sequence: TGTGCCACCCTCGGGCAGTTGAACACTGAAGCTTTCTTT.

The rearrangement links TRBV11-2 to TRBJ2-2, with D possibly matching TRBD1 (6 bases). This CDR3 comprises 16 residues. The V gene's germline CDR1 is SGHAT and CDR2 FQNNGV. The germline V and J ends were trimmed by 2 bases and 1 base, with 11 bases remaining between them. The CDR3 here is CASSLSVGQNTGELFF. For the CDR3, the DNA is TGTGCCAGCAGCTTATCCGTGGGACAGAACACCGGGGAGCTGTTTTTT.

The genes are TRBV11-3 and TRBJ2-5, with 7 bases aligning to TRBD1. Germline trimming cut 5 bases from V and 1 base from J; bases unmatched to any gene: 7. Germline assignment: CDR1 SGHNT and CDR2 YENEEA. CDR3 length: 15 amino acids. The CDR3 is CASSQLTGPQETQYF. CDR3 in DNA: TGTGCCAGCAGCCAATTGACAGGGCCCCAAGAGACCCAGTACTTC. Complete variable domain (other parts from reference TRBV11-3 and TRBJ2-5): EAGVVQSPRYKIIEKKQPVAFWCNPISGHNTLYWYLQNLGQGPELLIRYENEEAVDDSQLPKDRFSAERLKGVDSTLKIQPAELGDSAVYLCASSQLTGPQETQYFGPGTRLLVL.

This chain connects TRBV7-9 to TRBJ1-1; D uncertain. The CDR3 contains 15 residues. V was pared by 4 bases and J by 1 base, with 13 bases between. CDR1 and CDR2 (germline): SEHNR, FQNEAQ (reference sequence). The CDR3 protein is CASSSRASPNTEAFF. CDR3 nucleotide sequence: TGTGCCAGCAGCTCAAGGGCCAGTCCGAACACTGAAGCTTTCTTT.

This clone was picked up one time. CDR3 residues: CASLGETGELFF. The CDR3, as DNA: TGTGCCAGCCTTGGGGAGACCGGGGAGCTGTTTTTT. The gene calls are TRBV2 and TRBJ2-2; TRBD2 might be the D (5 bases). CDR1 SNHLY and CDR2 FYNNEI come from the germline V gene. The CDR3 loop spans 12 amino acids. V lost 8 bases and J lost 5, with 9 bases in between.